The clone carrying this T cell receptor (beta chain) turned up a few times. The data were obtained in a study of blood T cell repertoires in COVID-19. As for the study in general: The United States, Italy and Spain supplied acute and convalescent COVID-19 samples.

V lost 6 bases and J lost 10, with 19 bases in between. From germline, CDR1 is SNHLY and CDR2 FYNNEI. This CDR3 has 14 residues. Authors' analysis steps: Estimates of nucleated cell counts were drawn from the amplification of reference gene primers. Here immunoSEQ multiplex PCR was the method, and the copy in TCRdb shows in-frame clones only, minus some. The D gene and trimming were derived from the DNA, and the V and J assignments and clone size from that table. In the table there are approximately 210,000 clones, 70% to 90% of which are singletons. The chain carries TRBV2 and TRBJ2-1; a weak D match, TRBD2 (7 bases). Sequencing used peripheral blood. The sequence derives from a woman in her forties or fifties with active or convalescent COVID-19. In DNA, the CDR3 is TGTGCCAGCAGGGACGGGGGGCTGCTGGACGAGCAGTTCTTC. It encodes CASRDGGLLDEQFF.